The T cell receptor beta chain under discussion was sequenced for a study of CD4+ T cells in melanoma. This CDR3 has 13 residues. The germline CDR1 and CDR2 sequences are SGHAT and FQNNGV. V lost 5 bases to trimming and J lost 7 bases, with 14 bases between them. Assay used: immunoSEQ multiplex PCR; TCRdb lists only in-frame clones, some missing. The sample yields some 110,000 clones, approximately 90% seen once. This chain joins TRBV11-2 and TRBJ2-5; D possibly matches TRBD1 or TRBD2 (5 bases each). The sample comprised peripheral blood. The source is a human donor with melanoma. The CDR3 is CASSAGRAGTQYF. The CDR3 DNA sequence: TGTGCCAGCAGCGCCGGCAGGGCGGGGACCCAGTACTTC.